One sample yielded the 5 T cell receptor beta chains listed below, sequenced in a study of Tregs in tolerant kidney transplant recipients. Recipients received nonmyeloablative bone marrow transplants from related graft donors, with transient mixed chimerism. Repertoires were generated with immunoSEQ multiplex PCR, while TCRdb's copy carries only in-frame clones and drops some. This table lists some 10,000 clones. The source was CD8+ T cells from blood (PBMCs), collected 24 months after the transplant. These receptors all come from a human patient who received a combined kidney and bone marrow transplant. Some T cells may be the graft donor's.

Note on this clone: The CDR3 end is not reached by the read, which stops 3 residues before it; the germline J gene fills it in. The rearrangement links TRBV7-9 to TRBJ2-3; the D gene is possibly TRBD1 (6 bases). Trimming cost V 0 bases and J 6 bases, with 10 bases left between them. The CDR3 loop spans 14 amino acids. Looked up from germline, CDR1 is SEHNR and CDR2 is FQNEAQ (reference sequence). Incomplete CDR3 DNA: TGTGCCAGCAGCTTAGCGTACAGGGCGGATACG. Amino acid sequence: CASSLAYRADT. The complete CDR3 protein is CASSLAYRADTQYF.

The CDR3 protein is CSAREQGIYEQYF. CDR3 DNA, as far as it was read: TGCAGTGCTAGAGAACAGGGGATCTACGAG. The V and J genes are TRBV20-1 and TRBJ2-7; 7 nucleotides align to TRBD1. The read finishes 3 residues shy of the CDR3 end, and the germline J gene is used to complete it. J was trimmed by 3 bases and V by 0 bases; bases with no gene match: 2. CDR3 length: 13 amino acids. CDR1 DFQATT and CDR2 SNEGSKA come from the germline V gene (reference sequence).

Concerning this clone: The read stops 3 residues short of the end of the CDR3; the missing end is completed from the germline J gene. This sequence joins TRBV7-3 and TRBJ2-3; D is undetermined. CDR1 SGHTA and CDR2 FQGTGA come from the germline V gene. V lost 8 bases, J lost 2 bases, and 17 bases lay in between. The CDR3 is made up of 15 amino acids. CDR3 DNA, as far as it was read: TGTGCCAGCTCTCCCGGGTTCCTAGTCACAGATACG. This encodes CASSPGFLVTDT. The full CDR3 protein reads CASSPGFLVTDTQYF.

As concerns this clone: The sequence runs out 3 residues before the end of the CDR3; the remainder is reconstructed from the germline J gene. This chain uses TRBV10-3 with TRBJ2-5; 12 nucleotides line up with TRBD2. The junction had 7 bases not matched to a gene; V was cut back by 4 bases and J by 7 bases. Per the germline V gene, CDR1 is ENHRY and CDR2 is SYGVKD. The CDR3 totals 15 residues. CDR3: CAISGLAGGPWTQYF. The part of the CDR3 DNA that was read is TGTGCCATCAGTGGCCTAGCGGGAGGGCCGTGGACC.

In the case of this clone: The CDR3 end falls 3 residues outside the read, so it is completed with the germline J gene. The rearrangement joins TRBV19 to TRBJ2-7; D perhaps matches TRBD2 (6 bases). The germline V and J ends were trimmed by 6 bases and 3 bases, with 12 bases remaining between them. Germline V gene sequence: CDR1 LNHDA, CDR2 SQIVND (reference sequence). This CDR3 comprises 13 residues. CDR3 bases read: TGTGCCAGTAGCTGGGGACTGAGCTACGAG. Protein product: CASSWGLSYE. The full CDR3 sequence reads CASSWGLSYEQYF.